This is a list of T cell receptor beta chains from one sample in a study of spatial heterogeneity in lung cancer. TCRdb redid the calling of the 5' RACE reads with MiXCR, one entry per CDR3 protein. This sample has around 15,000 distinct CDR3 sequences, with 7.3% found just once. Sequences were derived from lung tumor tissue, sampled at surgery. These receptors originate from a male donor with early-stage non-small cell lung cancer. Both conserved end residues are part of each CDR3. D genes are given only for firm matches. Not every row has a clone size; where given, it reads once, few, many or a size class.

TRBV20-1	TRBJ1-1	medium-sized	16	-	CSARNPWGFGGTEAFF	TGCAGTGCTAGAAACCCTTGGGGTTTTGGGGGAACTGAAGCTTTCTTT
TRBV20-1	TRBJ1-4	many	11	-	CSAPMNEKLFF	TGCAGTGCTCCGATGAATGAAAAACTGTTTTTT
TRBV3-1	TRBJ1-4	-	14	-	CASSPGWINEKLFF	TGTGCCAGCAGTCCCGGATGGATTAATGAAAAACTGTTTTTT
TRBV29-1	TRBJ1-1	-	15	TRBD1	CSARDRGNWNTEAFF	TGCAGCGCCCGGGACAGGGGGAATTGGAACACTGAAGCTTTCTTT
TRBV20-1	TRBJ1-1	many	13	TRBD1	CSGTGQVGTEAFF	TGCAGTGGCACAGGACAGGTCGGCACTGAAGCTTTCTTT
TRBV12-3/TRBV12-4	TRBJ1-5	-	14	TRBD1	CASVGQGNNQPQHF	TGTGCCAGCGTGGGACAGGGGAACAATCAGCCCCAGCATTTT
TRBV5-5	TRBJ2-5	-	16	TRBD1	CASSFPRTGVGETQYF	TGTGCCAGCAGCTTTCCGAGGACAGGGGTGGGAGAGACCCAGTACTTC
TRBV4-3	TRBJ2-3	many	11	-	CASSTGDTQYF	TGCGCCAGCAGCACGGGAGATACGCAGTATTTT
TRBV29-1	TRBJ1-4	many	12	-	CSVAQLNEKLFF	TGCAGCGTTGCACAACTTAATGAAAAACTGTTTTTT
TRBV11-2	TRBJ1-1	medium-sized	16	-	CASSLESGTVNTEAFF	TGTGCCAGCAGCTTAGAGTCAGGGACTGTGAACACTGAAGCTTTCTTT
TRBV5-1	TRBJ1-6	few	17	TRBD1	CASSFGTGGYYNSPLHF	TGCGCCAGCAGCTTTGGGACAGGGGGCTACTATAATTCACCCCTCCACTTT
TRBV19	TRBJ2-1	few	15	-	CASRPGEGGYNEQFF	TGTGCCAGTAGACCCGGAGAGGGGGGCTACAATGAGCAGTTCTTC
TRBV3-1	TRBJ1-5	many	14	-	CASSRTSRYQPQHF	TGTGCCAGCAGTCGTACCTCCAGGTATCAGCCCCAGCATTTT
TRBV20-1	TRBJ2-5	-	14	TRBD2	CSARETSGRETQYF	TGCAGTGCTAGGGAGACTAGCGGGAGAGAGACCCAGTACTTC
TRBV7-8	TRBJ2-1	few	16	-	CASSLGQGIGNNEQFF	TGTGCCAGCAGCTTGGGGCAGGGAATAGGAAACAATGAGCAGTTCTTC
TRBV3-1	TRBJ1-2	many	14	TRBD1	CASSPAGGNYGYTF	TGTGCCAGCAGCCCGGCAGGGGGCAACTATGGCTACACCTTC
TRBV4-2	TRBJ2-3	many	16	-	CASSQQPGASTDTQYF	TGTGCCAGCAGCCAACAACCGGGGGCTAGCACAGATACGCAGTATTTT
TRBV4-1	TRBJ2-3	few	14	TRBD2	CASSQDPRGGTQYF	TGCGCCAGCAGCCAAGATCCGCGGGGGGGCACGCAGTATTTT
TRBV7-2	TRBJ1-1	large	14	TRBD1	CASSELQGGTEAFF	TGTGCCAGCAGCGAGCTTCAGGGGGGGACTGAAGCTTTCTTT
TRBV5-1	TRBJ2-3	-	14	-	CASSSGGLSDTQYF	TGCGCCAGCAGCTCCGGGGGCCTTTCAGATACGCAGTATTTT
TRBV20-1	TRBJ2-1	-	15	-	CSAGFIGATYNEQFF	TGCAGTGCTGGGTTTATAGGAGCTACCTACAATGAGCAGTTCTTC
TRBV5-1	TRBJ1-6	-	15	-	CASSLGGRDNSPLHF	TGCGCCAGCAGCTTGGGTGGTCGGGACAATTCACCCCTCCACTTT
TRBV2	TRBJ1-4	many	13	-	CASTGSRNEKLFF	TGTGCCAGCACGGGGAGTCGCAATGAAAAACTGTTTTTT
TRBV7-2	TRBJ2-5	few	14	-	CASSLRSSGETQYF	TGTGCCAGCAGCCTGCGGTCGAGCGGGGAGACCCAGTACTTC
TRBV5-1	TRBJ2-1	medium-sized	15	TRBD2	CASSELSGGYNEQFF	TGCGCCAGCAGTGAGTTGAGCGGGGGATACAATGAGCAGTTCTTC
TRBV5-1	TRBJ2-2	-	16	-	CASSLYPRENTGELFF	TGCGCCAGCAGCTTGTATCCCAGGGAGAACACCGGGGAGCTGTTTTTT
TRBV20-1	TRBJ1-3	many	16	TRBD1	CSAHSRGRTGGNTIYF	TGCAGTGCTCATTCACGAGGAAGGACAGGGGGAAACACCATATATTTT